This entry is about one T cell receptor beta chain. The antigen remains undetermined. Method: immunoSEQ multiplex PCR; TCRdb's copy keeps in-frame clones and lacks some. The sample contains some 170,000 clones, about 91% of which appear only once. This sample was taken from a study of T cell responses to AZD1222 COVID-19 vaccine. This CDR3 spans 14 amino acids. Deletions cut 6 bases from V and 5 bases from J, with 11 bases between. Per germline, CDR1 ENHRY and CDR2 SYGVKD. Study-level points and caveats: At 160-218 and 743-854, vaccine-associated CD4 TCRs were dominant, and they spanned spike.

The rearrangement links TRBV10-3 to TRBJ1-6, with TRBD1 as a possible D gene (5 bases). The clonotype was recovered from an adult in good health. Here the sequenced sample was peripheral blood, taken on day 0 of MenACWY control vaccination. In DNA, the CDR3 is TGTGCCATCAGGAAAGGGACTGATAATTCACCCCTCCACTTT. It encodes CAIRKGTDNSPLHF.